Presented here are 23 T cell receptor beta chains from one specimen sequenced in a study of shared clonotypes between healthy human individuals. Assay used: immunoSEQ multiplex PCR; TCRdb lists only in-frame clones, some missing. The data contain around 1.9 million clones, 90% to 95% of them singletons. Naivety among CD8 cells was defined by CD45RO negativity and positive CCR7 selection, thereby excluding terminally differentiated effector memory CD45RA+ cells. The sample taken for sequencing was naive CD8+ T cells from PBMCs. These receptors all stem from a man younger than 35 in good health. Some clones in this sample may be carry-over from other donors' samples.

The CDR3 loop is CASRTIQGGSSYEQYF. DNA of the CDR3: TGTGCCAGCAGAACGATACAGGGGGGTAGCTCCTACGAGCAGTACTTC. This chain joins TRBV27 and TRBJ2-7; 8 nucleotides align to TRBD1. Germline V gives CDR1 MNHEY, CDR2 SMNVEV (reference sequence). The CDR3 is 16 residues long. J was trimmed by 0 bases and V by 6 bases; bases with no gene match: 10.

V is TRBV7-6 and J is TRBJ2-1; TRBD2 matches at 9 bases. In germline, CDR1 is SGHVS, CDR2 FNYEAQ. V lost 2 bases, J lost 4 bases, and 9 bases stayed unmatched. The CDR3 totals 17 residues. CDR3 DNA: TGTGCCAGCAGCTTAATGGCGGGAGGGCCGCGGTACAATGAGCAGTTCTTC. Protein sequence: CASSLMAGGPRYNEQFF.

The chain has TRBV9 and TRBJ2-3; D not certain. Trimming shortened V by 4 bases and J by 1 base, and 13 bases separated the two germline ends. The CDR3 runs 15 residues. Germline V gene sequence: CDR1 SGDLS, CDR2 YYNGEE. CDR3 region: CASSPRGSRTDTQYF. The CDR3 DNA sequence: TGTGCCAGCAGCCCTCGCGGTAGCCGCACAGATACGCAGTATTTT.

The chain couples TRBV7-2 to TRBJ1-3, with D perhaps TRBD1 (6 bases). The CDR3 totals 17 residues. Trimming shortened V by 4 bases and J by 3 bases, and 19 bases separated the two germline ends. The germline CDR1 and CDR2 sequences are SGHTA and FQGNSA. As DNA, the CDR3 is TGTGCCAGCAGCTCGCCTGTACAGGGAACGCGTGGAAACACCATATATTTT. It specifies CASSSPVQGTRGNTIYF.

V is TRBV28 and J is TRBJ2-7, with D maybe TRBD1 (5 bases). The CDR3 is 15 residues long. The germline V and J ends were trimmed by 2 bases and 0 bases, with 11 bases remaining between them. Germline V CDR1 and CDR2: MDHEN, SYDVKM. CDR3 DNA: TGTGCCAGCAGTTTAGTAGGGGTGTACTCCTACGAGCAGTACTTC. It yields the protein CASSLVGVYSYEQYF.

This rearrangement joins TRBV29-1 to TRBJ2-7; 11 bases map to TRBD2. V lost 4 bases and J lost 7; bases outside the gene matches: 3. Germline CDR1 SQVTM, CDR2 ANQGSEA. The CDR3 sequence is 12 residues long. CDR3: CSVGLAGNEQYF. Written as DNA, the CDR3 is TGCAGCGTTGGACTAGCGGGAAATGAGCAGTACTTC.

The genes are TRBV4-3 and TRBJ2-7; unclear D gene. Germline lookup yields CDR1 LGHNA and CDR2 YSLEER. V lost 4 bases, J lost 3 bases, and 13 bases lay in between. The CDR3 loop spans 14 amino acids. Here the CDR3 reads CASSPGPSGYEQYF. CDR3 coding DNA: TGCGCCAGCAGCCCCGGGCCCTCCGGCTACGAGCAGTACTTC.

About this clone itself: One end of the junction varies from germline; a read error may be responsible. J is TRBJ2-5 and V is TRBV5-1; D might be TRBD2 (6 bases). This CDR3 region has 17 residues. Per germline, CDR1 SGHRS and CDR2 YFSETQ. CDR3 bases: TGCGCCAGCAGCGTTGGGGTTCTTTGGGACCGGAGGGAGACTCAGTACTTC. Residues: CASSVGVLWDRRETQYF.

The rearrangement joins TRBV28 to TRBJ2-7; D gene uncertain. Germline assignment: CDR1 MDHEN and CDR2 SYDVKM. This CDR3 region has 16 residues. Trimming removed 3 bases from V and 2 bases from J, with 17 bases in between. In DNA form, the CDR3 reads TGTGCCAGCAGTTTTGGCCGTTCTTGGGGAACCTACGAGCAGTACTTC. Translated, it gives CASSFGRSWGTYEQYF.

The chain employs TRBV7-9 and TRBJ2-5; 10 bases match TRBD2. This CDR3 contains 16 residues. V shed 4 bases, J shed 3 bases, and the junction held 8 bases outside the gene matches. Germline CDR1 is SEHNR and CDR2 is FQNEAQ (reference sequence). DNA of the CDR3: TGTGCCAGCAGCTCTAGACTAGCGGGCGTCAAAGAGACCCAGTACTTC. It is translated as CASSSRLAGVKETQYF.

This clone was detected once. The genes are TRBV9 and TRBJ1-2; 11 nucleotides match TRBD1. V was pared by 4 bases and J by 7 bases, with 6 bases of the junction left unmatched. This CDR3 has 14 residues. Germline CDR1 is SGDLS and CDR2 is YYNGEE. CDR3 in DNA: TGTGCCAGCAGCCCCCGGACAGGGGGCTTTGGCTACACCTTC. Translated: CASSPRTGGFGYTF.

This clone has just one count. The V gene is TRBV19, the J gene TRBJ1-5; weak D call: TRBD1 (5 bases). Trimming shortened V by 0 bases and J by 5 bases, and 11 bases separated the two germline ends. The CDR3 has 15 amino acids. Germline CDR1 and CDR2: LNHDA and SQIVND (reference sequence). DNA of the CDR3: TGTGCCAGTAGTATAGATCTGAGGGGTTATCAGCCCCAGCATTTT. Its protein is CASSIDLRGYQPQHF.

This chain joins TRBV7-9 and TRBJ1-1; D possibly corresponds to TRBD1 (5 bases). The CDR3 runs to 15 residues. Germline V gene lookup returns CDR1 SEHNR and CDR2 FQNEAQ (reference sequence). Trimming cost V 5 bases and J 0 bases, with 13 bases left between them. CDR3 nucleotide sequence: TGTGCCAGCAGCCCGGGACCGCCTGTGAACACTGAAGCTTTCTTT. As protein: CASSPGPPVNTEAFF.

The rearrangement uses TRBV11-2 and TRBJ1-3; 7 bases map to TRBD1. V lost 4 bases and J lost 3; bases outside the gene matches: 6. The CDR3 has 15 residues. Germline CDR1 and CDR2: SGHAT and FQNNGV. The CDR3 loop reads CASSSETGYGNTIYF. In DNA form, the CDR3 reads TGTGCCAGCAGCTCCGAGACAGGGTATGGAAACACCATATATTTT.

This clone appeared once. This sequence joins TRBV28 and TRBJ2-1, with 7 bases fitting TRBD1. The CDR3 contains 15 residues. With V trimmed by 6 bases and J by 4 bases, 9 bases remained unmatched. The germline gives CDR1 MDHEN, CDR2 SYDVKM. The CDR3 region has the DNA TGTGCCAGCAGACCCCGACAGGGAGAGTACAATGAGCAGTTCTTC. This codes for CASRPRQGEYNEQFF.

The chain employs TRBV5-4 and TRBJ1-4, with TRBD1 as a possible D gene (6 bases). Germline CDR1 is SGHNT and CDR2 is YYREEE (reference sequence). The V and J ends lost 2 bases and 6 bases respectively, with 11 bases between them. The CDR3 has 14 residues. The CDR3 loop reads CASSFWGGDEKLFF. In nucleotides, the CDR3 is TGTGCCAGCAGCTTTTGGGGGGGCGATGAAAAACTGTTTTTT.

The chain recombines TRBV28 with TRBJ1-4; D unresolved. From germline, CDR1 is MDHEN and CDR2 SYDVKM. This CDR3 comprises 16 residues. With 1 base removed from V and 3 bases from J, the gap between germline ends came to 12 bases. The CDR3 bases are TGTGCCAGCAGTTTATACGGGAGAGAGGCTAATGAAAAACTGTTTTTT. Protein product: CASSLYGREANEKLFF.

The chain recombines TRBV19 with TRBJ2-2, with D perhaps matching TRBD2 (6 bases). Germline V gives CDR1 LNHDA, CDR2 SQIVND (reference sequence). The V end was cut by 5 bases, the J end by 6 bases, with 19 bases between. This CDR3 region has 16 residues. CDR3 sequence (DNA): TGTGCCAGTAGTCCGGCGATTGGGGACTTGGCCGGGGAGCTGTTTTTT. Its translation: CASSPAIGDLAGELFF.

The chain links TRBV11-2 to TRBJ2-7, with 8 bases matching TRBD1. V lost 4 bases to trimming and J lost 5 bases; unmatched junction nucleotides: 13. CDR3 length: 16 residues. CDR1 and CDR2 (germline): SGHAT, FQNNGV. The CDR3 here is CASSSPFSGQGDEQYF. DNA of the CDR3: TGTGCCAGCAGCTCCCCGTTCTCTGGACAGGGTGACGAGCAGTACTTC.

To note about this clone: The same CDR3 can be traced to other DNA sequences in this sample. CDR3 sequence (DNA): TGTGCCAGCTCACCAGAAAGGGGGTACAATGAGCAGTTCTTC. This sequence encodes CASSPERGYNEQFF. The chain joins TRBV18 to TRBJ2-1; TRBD1 might be the D (6 bases). The CDR3 consists of 14 residues. V was shortened by 2 bases and J by 4 bases, with 9 bases between the two germline ends. CDR1 is KGHSH and CDR2 is LQKENI in the germline V gene.

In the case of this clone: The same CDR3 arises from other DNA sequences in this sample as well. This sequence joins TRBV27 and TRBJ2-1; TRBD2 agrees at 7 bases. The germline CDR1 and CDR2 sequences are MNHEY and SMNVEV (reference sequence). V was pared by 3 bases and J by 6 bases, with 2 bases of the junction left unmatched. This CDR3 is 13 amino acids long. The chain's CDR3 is CASSLGGRNEQFF. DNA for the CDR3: TGTGCCAGCAGTTTGGGAGGGCGCAATGAGCAGTTCTTC.

CDR3 DNA: TGTGCCAGCAGCTCCAACGCCAGGGGAACTCCCAATGAAAAACTGTTTTTT. Encoded protein: CASSSNARGTPNEKLFF. The rearrangement links TRBV27 to TRBJ1-4; D possibly corresponds to TRBD1 (6 bases). The V and J ends lost 6 bases and 5 bases respectively, with 22 bases between them. The CDR3 has 17 residues. The V gene's germline CDR1 is MNHEY and CDR2 SMNVEV (reference sequence).

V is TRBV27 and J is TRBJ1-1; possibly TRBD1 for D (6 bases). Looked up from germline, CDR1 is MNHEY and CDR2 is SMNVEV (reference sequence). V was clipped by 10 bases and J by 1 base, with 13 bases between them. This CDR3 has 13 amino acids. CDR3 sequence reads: CATKRTANTEAFF. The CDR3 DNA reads TGTGCCACGAAACGGACAGCGAACACTGAAGCTTTCTTT.